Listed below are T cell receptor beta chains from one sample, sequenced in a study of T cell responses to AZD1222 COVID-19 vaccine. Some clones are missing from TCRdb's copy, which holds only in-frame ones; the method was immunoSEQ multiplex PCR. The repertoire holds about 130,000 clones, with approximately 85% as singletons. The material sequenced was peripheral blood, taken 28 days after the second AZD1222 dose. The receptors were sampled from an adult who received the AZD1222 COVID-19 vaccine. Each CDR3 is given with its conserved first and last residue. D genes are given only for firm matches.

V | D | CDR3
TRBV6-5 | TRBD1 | CASAGQPGGNQPQHF
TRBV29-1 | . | CSVDWDTEAFF
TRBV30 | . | CAWSPPKGGENEKLFF
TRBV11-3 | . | CASSALPQTDTQYF
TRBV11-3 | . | CASSLSGHHSNQPQHF
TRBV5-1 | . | CASSLFGGTSEKLFF
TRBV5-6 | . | CASSLGLALSTDTQYF
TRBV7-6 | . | CASSLMSSGNTIYF
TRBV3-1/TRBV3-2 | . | CASSQVPPGVVSSLLDSPLHF
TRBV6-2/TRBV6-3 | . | CASSYLGPRETQYF
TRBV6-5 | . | CASSYNQAPYEQYF
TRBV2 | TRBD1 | CASSVARDSPYEQYF
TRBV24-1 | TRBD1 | CATSAEGAGYGYTF
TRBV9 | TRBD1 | CASSPTGDSYNEQFF
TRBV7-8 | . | CASSSRDSNQPQHF
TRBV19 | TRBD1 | CASSPADRGFTEAFF
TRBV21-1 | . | CASSNPPPADRTDTQYF
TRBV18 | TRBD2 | CASSLYSGGNQETQYF
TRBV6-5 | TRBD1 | CASSYSNRGNEKLFF
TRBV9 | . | CASSVGVDTADSPLHF
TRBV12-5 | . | CASGNRPNTEAFF
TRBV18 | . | CASSPAFASYEQYF
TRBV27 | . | CASSSTQGIQPQHF
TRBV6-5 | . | CASSQGINQPQHF
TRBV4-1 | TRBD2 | CASSQGGASGADTQYF
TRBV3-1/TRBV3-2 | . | CASSSGQFSGNTIYF
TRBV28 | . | CASRQRDWTSYEQYF
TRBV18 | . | CASSPPTLFYEQYF
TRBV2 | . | CASSKQGNSGNTIYF
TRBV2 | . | CASREPGQTLGQPQHF
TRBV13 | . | CASSLGLNTGELFF
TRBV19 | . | CASSIELQLTF
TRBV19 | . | CASSIVLMNTEAFF
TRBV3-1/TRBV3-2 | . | CASSPGGAAGNTIYF
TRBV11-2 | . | CASSFDSADTQYF